The 30 T cell receptor beta chains presented below share a single source sample, sequenced in a study of blood T cell repertoires in COVID-19. Repertoires were generated with immunoSEQ multiplex PCR, while TCRdb's copy carries only in-frame clones and drops some. The repertoire holds about 150,000 clones, with about nine tenths as singletons. Sequencing was done on a sample of peripheral blood. These receptors originate from a woman between 55 and 75 years old with active or convalescent COVID-19.

V usage is TRBV5-4 and J usage is TRBJ2-1; TRBD1 might be the D (6 bases). CDR3 length: 14 residues. V lost 3 bases and J lost 8, with 15 bases in between. Germline V gene data show CDR1 as SGHNT and CDR2 as YYREEE (reference sequence). The CDR3 sequence: CASSSPTGLDEQFF. The CDR3 nucleotides read TGTGCCAGCAGCTCCCCTACAGGGTTAGATGAGCAGTTCTTC. Combining the CDR3 with reference TRBV5-4 and TRBJ2-1 gives the whole variable domain ETGVTQSPTHLIKTRGQQVTLRCSSQSGHNTVSWYQQALGQGPQFIFQYYREEENGRGNFPPRFSGLQFPNYSSELNVNALELDDSALYLCASSSPTGLDEQFFGPGTRLTVL.

This sequence joins TRBV6-1 and TRBJ1-2; perhaps TRBD1 as D (6 bases). Trimming took off 1 base at V and 6 bases at J, with 9 bases between the two ends. CDR1 is MNHNS, CDR2 SASEGT, per germline. The CDR3 totals 13 residues. CDR3 amino acids: CASSEVTGNGYTF. In DNA, the CDR3 is TGTGCCAGCAGTGAAGTCACAGGGAATGGCTACACCTTC.

V is TRBV14 and J is TRBJ1-6; 8 bases fit TRBD1. The junction had 3 bases not matched to a gene; V was cut back by 1 base and J by 7 bases. The CDR3 extends over 15 amino acids. The germline CDR1 and CDR2 sequences are SGHDN and FVKESK. The CDR3 here is CASSQVAGGNSPLHF. The CDR3 DNA follows: TGTGCCAGCAGCCAAGTGGCAGGGGGCAATTCACCCCTCCACTTT.

As concerns this clone: Other DNA sequences in the same sample also yield this CDR3. This CDR3 reads CASSPGGSYEQYF. CDR3 bases: TGTGCCAGCAGCCCCGGGGGGTCCTACGAGCAGTACTTC. The J gene is TRBJ2-7, the V gene TRBV7-9; 7 positions agree with TRBD2. This CDR3 spans 13 amino acids. Germline CDR1 is SEHNR and CDR2 is FQNEAQ (reference sequence). Unmatched junction bases numbered 2, after V lost 5 bases and J lost 1 base.

J is TRBJ1-2 and V is TRBV5-4; D may be TRBD1 (5 bases). This CDR3 region has 15 residues. Germline CDR1 is SGHNT and CDR2 is YYREEE (reference sequence). V gave up 0 bases and J gave up 2 bases, with 11 bases separating them. The CDR3 loop is CASSLDLDKNYGYTF. CDR3 sequence (DNA): TGTGCCAGCAGCTTGGACCTGGACAAAAACTATGGCTACACCTTC. The full variable domain, with the rest looked up from reference TRBV5-4 and TRBJ1-2, is ETGVTQSPTHLIKTRGQQVTLRCSSQSGHNTVSWYQQALGQGPQFIFQYYREEENGRGNFPPRFSGLQFPNYSSELNVNALELDDSALYLCASSLDLDKNYGYTFGSGTRLTVV.

V is TRBV9 and J is TRBJ1-1, with TRBD1 matching 10 bases. Germline CDR1 is SGDLS and CDR2 is YYNGEE. V lost 0 bases, J lost 6 bases, and 11 bases stayed unmatched. This CDR3 is built from 17 residues. This chain's CDR3 is CASSVDLGDRGSSEAFF. The CDR3 nucleotides are TGTGCCAGCAGCGTAGATCTCGGGGACAGGGGATCTTCTGAAGCTTTCTTT.

This clone is a singleton in its sample. The rearrangement links TRBV12-3 or TRBV12-4 to TRBJ2-5; 9 nucleotides match TRBD2. The V segment lost 8 bases and the J segment 4 bases; nucleotides outside the gene matches: 5. The CDR3 has 13 residues. The DNA for the CDR3 is TGTGCCAGCTCTTTTAGCGGGGGAGAGACCCAGTACTTC. Translating it yields CASSFSGGETQYF.

The chain is built from TRBV5-4 and TRBJ1-5; D perhaps matches TRBD1 (6 bases). The CDR3 extends over 15 amino acids. From germline, CDR1 is SGHNT and CDR2 YYREEE (reference sequence). V was cut by 2 bases and J by 4 bases, with 13 bases left in between. CDR3 region: CASSLGGDQNQPQHF. In nucleotides, the CDR3 is TGTGCCAGCAGCTTAGGGGGGGATCAAAATCAGCCCCAGCATTTT.

The chain couples TRBV30 to TRBJ1-1, with TRBD1 identical over 8 bases. The CDR3 sequence is 14 residues long. The V gene's germline CDR1 is GTSNPN and CDR2 SVGIG (reference sequence). V was pared by 4 bases and J by 1 base, with 5 bases of the junction left unmatched. The CDR3 nucleotides are TGTGCCTGGAACTATGGACAGGGGAACACTGAAGCTTTCTTT. This gives the protein CAWNYGQGNTEAFF. The whole variable domain, remainder taken from reference TRBV30 and TRBJ1-1, is SQTIHQWPATLVQPVGSPLSLECTVEGTSNPNLYWYRQAAGRGLQLLFYSVGIGQISSEVPQNLSASRPQDRQFILSSKKLLLSDSGFYLCAWNYGQGNTEAFFGQGTRLTVV.

Only one count was recorded for this clone. The V call is TRBV11-1, the J call TRBJ1-4; D gene unclear. In germline, CDR1 is SGHAT, CDR2 FQDESV (reference sequence). Deletions cut 5 bases from V and 0 bases from J, with 7 bases between. The CDR3 extends over 14 amino acids. CDR3 loop: CASSEDSTNEKLFF. CDR3 nucleotides: TGTGCCAGCAGCGAGGACTCAACTAATGAAAAACTGTTTTTT.

This rearrangement joins TRBV19 to TRBJ2-3; a weak D match, TRBD2 (5 bases). V was pared by 9 bases and J by 5 bases, with 21 bases between. CDR1 and CDR2 (germline): LNHDA, SQIVND (reference sequence). CDR3 length: 15 residues. The CDR3 bases are TGTGCCAGCTCTCGGTCAGCGGTAGTTGGAGATACGCAGTATTTT. Translation: CASSRSAVVGDTQYF.

The V call is TRBV27, the J call TRBJ2-4, with 7 bases fitting TRBD2. V was pared by 3 bases and J by 10 bases, with 3 bases of the junction left unmatched. CDR3 size: 12 residues. Germline V CDR1 and CDR2: MNHEY, SMNVEV (reference sequence). The CDR3 DNA sequence: TGTGCCAGCAGTTTCTTGGGAGGGATTCAGTACTTC. It yields the protein CASSFLGGIQYF.

The chain carries TRBV6-6 and TRBJ2-1; TRBD2 matches at 14 bases. The CDR3 is 15 amino acids. Germline V gene data show CDR1 as MNHNY and CDR2 as SVGAGI (reference sequence). V was pared by 6 bases and J by 8 bases, with 6 bases of the junction left unmatched. CDR3 nucleotide sequence: TGTGCCAGCAGACCGACTAGCGGGGGGGCCCATGAGCAGTTCTTC. Protein: CASRPTSGGAHEQFF.

The chain carries TRBV7-8 and TRBJ1-1, with D uncertain. CDR1 is SGHVS, CDR2 FQNEAQ, per germline. V lost 1 base, J lost 0 bases, and 9 bases lay in between. The CDR3 extends over 15 amino acids. The CDR3 DNA follows: TGTGCCAGCAGCTTAGGGCCAGGAATGAACACTGAAGCTTTCTTT. It encodes CASSLGPGMNTEAFF.

V is TRBV7-2 and J is TRBJ2-2; TRBD2 agrees at 13 bases. Germline CDR1 is SGHTA and CDR2 is FQGNSA. CDR3 size: 18 residues. With 4 bases clipped from V and 0 bases from J, the junction kept 5 bases outside the gene matches. CDR3 nucleotides: TGTGCCAGCAGCTCCGGACTAGCGGGGGCAGCGAACACCGGGGAGCTGTTTTTT. Translated: CASSSGLAGAANTGELFF.

V usage is TRBV4-1 and J usage is TRBJ2-1, with D uncertain. The CDR3 has 12 amino acids. Germline V gives CDR1 MGHRA, CDR2 YSYEKL. The V end was cut by 4 bases, the J end by 8 bases, with 9 bases between. The CDR3 reads CASSPGRYEQFF. The CDR3 DNA reads as TGCGCCAGCAGCCCAGGCCGGTATGAGCAGTTCTTC.

The rearrangement joins TRBV10-3 to TRBJ1-1; a possible D gene is TRBD1 (5 bases). V lost 3 bases, J lost 8 bases, and 22 bases lay in between. The CDR3 extends over 16 amino acids. CDR1 and CDR2 from the germline V gene are ENHRY and SYGVKD. The DNA for the CDR3 is TGTGCCATCAGTGACCTCATCAAGCCCGGGGGAGGGGAAGCTTTCTTT. Amino acid sequence: CAISDLIKPGGGEAFF.

This chain connects TRBV3-1 (or the pseudogene TRBV3-2) to TRBJ2-7; 12 positions match TRBD1. The CDR3 sequence is 15 residues long. The germline V gene encodes CDR1 LGHDT and CDR2 YNNKEL (reference sequence). Trimming took 11 bases from V and 6 from J; bases not matched to a gene: 14. CDR3 DNA sequence: TGTGCCGGAACTAGTGGGACAGGGGGCGGGTCCGAGCAGTACTTC. Its protein is CAGTSGTGGGSEQYF.

The CDR3 DNA is TGTGCCAGCAGGGCGACTAGCGGGAGCTCCTACGAGCAGTACTTC. This sequence encodes CASRATSGSSYEQYF. The J gene is TRBJ2-7, the V gene TRBV6-6; 12 bases align to TRBD2. Losses at the gene ends were 6 bases for V and 0 bases for J; bases not matched to a gene: 3. The germline V gene has CDR1 MNHNY and CDR2 SVGAGI (reference sequence). The CDR3 covers 15 residues.

The gene calls are TRBV11-3 and TRBJ2-3; possible D gene TRBD1, 6 bases. Germline values: CDR1 SGHNT, CDR2 YENEEA. The CDR3 spans 17 residues. The V end was cut by 1 base, the J end by 2 bases, with 16 bases between. CDR3 in amino acids: CASSLAGTWGITDTQYF. In nucleotides, the CDR3 is TGTGCCAGCAGCTTAGCCGGGACATGGGGCATCACAGATACGCAGTATTTT.

V and J are TRBV15 and TRBJ1-5; D is perhaps TRBD1 (6 bases). Germline V gene sequence: CDR1 LNHNV, CDR2 YYDKDF (reference sequence). CDR3 length equals 16 residues. Trimming took off 1 base at V and 0 bases at J, with 10 bases between the two ends. CDR3 loop: CATSRGGGDSNQPQHF. The CDR3 coding sequence is TGTGCCACCAGCAGAGGAGGGGGTGATAGCAATCAGCCCCAGCATTTT.

The chain uses TRBV4-1 and TRBJ2-2; D is perhaps TRBD1 (6 bases). The germline V gene has CDR1 MGHRA and CDR2 YSYEKL. The CDR3 is 15 amino acids. The V gene lost 2 bases and the J gene lost 5 bases, with 12 bases spanning the gap. For the CDR3, the DNA is TGCGCCAGCAGCCAACCCGGACAGCGGACCGGGGAGCTGTTTTTT. Protein: CASSQPGQRTGELFF.

In this sample, this clone turned up once. The V and J genes are TRBV28 and TRBJ2-7; D not certain. Germline V gene lookup returns CDR1 MDHEN and CDR2 SYDVKM. The ends were cut back, 5 bases at V and 9 bases at J, with 20 bases in the middle. There are 14 residues in the CDR3. The CDR3 is CASSLPQDAPGQYF. In nucleotides, the CDR3 is TGTGCCAGCAGTCTACCTCAAGACGCGCCGGGGCAGTACTTC. The full variable domain, rest sourced from reference TRBV28 and TRBJ2-7, is DVKVTQSSRYLVKRTGEKVFLECVQDMDHENMFWYRQDPGLGLRLIYFSYDVKMKEKGDIPEGYSVSREKKERFSLILESASTNQTSMYLCASSLPQDAPGQYFGPGTRLTVT.

CDR3 amino acids: CASSLSDNEQFF. The CDR3 nucleotides are TGCGCCAGCAGCTTGTCGGACAATGAGCAGTTCTTC. The chain couples TRBV5-1 to TRBJ2-1; no definite D call. The CDR3 covers 12 residues. Germline V gives CDR1 SGHRS, CDR2 YFSETQ. V was pared by 1 base and J by 5 bases, with 4 bases between. The full variable domain, its missing parts supplied by reference TRBV5-1 and TRBJ2-1, is KAGVTQTPRYLIKTRGQQVTLSCSPISGHRSVSWYQQTPGQGLQFLFEYFSETQRNKGNFPGRFSGRQFSNSRSEMNVSTLELGDSALYLCASSLSDNEQFFGPGTRLTVL.

V gene TRBV4-3 combines with J gene TRBJ2-5; 12 bases fit TRBD2. Trimming took 5 bases from V and 2 from J; bases not matched to a gene: 6. Germline V gene data show CDR1 as LGHNA and CDR2 as YSLEER. The CDR3 runs to 16 residues. The CDR3 coding sequence is TGCGCCAGCAGCTACGGACTAGCGGGGCGGCAAGAGACCCAGTACTTC. It translates to CASSYGLAGRQETQYF.

This rearrangement joins TRBV4-1 to TRBJ2-7; 7 bases are shared with TRBD1. Germline loops: CDR1 MGHRA, CDR2 YSYEKL. The junction had 11 bases not matched to a gene; V was cut back by 4 bases and J by 2 bases. This CDR3 spans 16 amino acids. This CDR3 reads CASSPSERTGTYEQYF. The DNA for the CDR3 is TGCGCCAGCAGCCCTTCAGAGAGGACAGGAACCTACGAGCAGTACTTC.

This chain connects TRBV7-3 to TRBJ2-3, with 8 bases identical to TRBD1. V shed 1 base and J 6 bases; nucleotides not matched to a gene: 6. Germline V lookup: CDR1 SGHTA, CDR2 FQGTGA. This CDR3 comprises 15 residues. CDR3: CASSLRQGAADTQYF. The CDR3 DNA follows: TGTGCCAGCAGCTTAAGGCAGGGGGCGGCGGATACGCAGTATTTT.

This chain connects TRBV30 to TRBJ2-5; the D gene is possibly TRBD2 (6 bases). The V gene's germline CDR1 is GTSNPN and CDR2 SVGIG (reference sequence). The CDR3 is 16 residues long. With 3 bases removed from V and 1 base from J, the gap between germline ends came to 18 bases. For the CDR3, the DNA is TGTGCCTGGAGCGGGTTCGGGGGTGCCCTCCAAGAGACCCAGTACTTC. This translates into CAWSGFGGALQETQYF. The whole variable domain, filled in from reference TRBV30 and TRBJ2-5, reads SQTIHQWPATLVQPVGSPLSLECTVEGTSNPNLYWYRQAAGRGLQLLFYSVGIGQISSEVPQNLSASRPQDRQFILSSKKLLLSDSGFYLCAWSGFGGALQETQYFGPGTRLLVL.

There are a few counts of this clone. CDR3 region: CASSKRAGGTITYEQYF. The CDR3 DNA sequence: TGTGCCAGCAGCAAACGTGCAGGGGGCACCATAACCTACGAGCAGTACTTC. V gene TRBV21-1 combines with J gene TRBJ2-7; TRBD1, the table's D call, lacks a check against the DNA. TRBV21-1 has pseudogene status. The CDR3 runs 17 residues.

This clone is a singleton in its sample. V gene TRBV6-5 combines with J gene TRBJ1-4; TRBD1 agrees at 9 bases. The CDR3 spans 14 residues. V lost 6 bases and J lost 7; bases outside the gene matches: 6. Germline CDR1 is MNHEY and CDR2 is SVGAGI. CDR3 residues: CASSLQGATEKLFF. In DNA form, the CDR3 reads TGTGCCAGCAGCCTACAGGGGGCAACTGAAAAACTGTTTTTT.